This entry features one T cell receptor beta chain sequence. Its antigen is unidentified. Sequencing used immunoSEQ multiplex PCR; TCRdb keeps in-frame clones, though not all of them. This repertoire shows under 150,000 clones, roughly 90% found once; its top ten account for around 0.61%. Germline V gene sequence: CDR1 MDHEN, CDR2 SYDVKM. The CDR3 runs 13 residues. The V gene end was trimmed by 7 bases and the J gene end by 7 bases; junction bases not matched to a gene: 8. This sample is drawn from a study of a mutant IDH1 vaccine in newly diagnosed glioma. Study context: The vaccination schedule gave patients eight doses in weeks 1, 3, 5, 7, 11, 15, 19 and 23. Sex among treated patients split about 62% male, roughly 40% female; mean age was about 43 years.

The time point: week 11, during vaccination. Doses comprised 300 ug of mutant IDH1 20-mer peptide each, plus topical imiquimod. Donors had new WHO grade 3 or 4 IDH1-mutant, ATRX-lost astrocytomas. The chain recombines TRBV28 with TRBJ2-7; 9 bases match TRBD1. The TCR was taken from a woman between 45 and 65 years old with glioma. The sample consisted of PBMCs, taken from a glioma patient whose treatment included an IDH1 peptide vaccine. The CDR3 region has the DNA TGTGCCAGCACAAATAACAGGGGGCTTGAGCAGTACTTC. Amino acids: CASTNNRGLEQYF.